The next 10 T cell receptor beta chains were all read from a single sample in a study of OX40 agonist ivuxolimab in advanced cancers. TCRdb's table, derived via immunoSEQ multiplex PCR, lists solely in-frame clones and lacks some. The table lists more than 60,000 clones, 85% to 90% of them singletons, with over 0.9% in the top ten. The source material was CD4+ or CD8+ T cells sorted from blood, sampled in a trial of the OX40 agonist ivuxolimab. The receptors shown here come from an adult with an advanced solid tumor such as melanoma, head and neck, liver or kidney cancer.

This chain links TRBV27 with TRBJ1-5, with 10 bases lining up with TRBD1. Germline-derived CDR1 and CDR2 are MNHEY and SMNVEV (reference sequence). The CDR3 has 15 residues. The ends lost 7 bases at V and 4 bases at J; junction bases unmatched: 7. This CDR3 is CASTWTGGGNQPQHF. CDR3 DNA: TGTGCCAGCACCTGGACAGGGGGAGGGAATCAGCCCCAGCATTTT.

The V gene is TRBV5-8, the J gene TRBJ2-3; D ambiguous. The CDR3 extends over 12 amino acids. The V gene lost 1 base and the J gene lost 2 bases, with 2 bases spanning the gap. Germline values: CDR1 SGHTS, CDR2 YDEGEE. Here the CDR3 reads CASSLSTDTQYF. For the CDR3, the DNA is TGTGCCAGCAGCTTGTCCACAGATACGCAGTATTTT.

The sample holds one count of this clone. The J gene is TRBJ2-3, the V gene TRBV29-1, with TRBD1 matching 9 bases. In germline, CDR1 is SQVTM, CDR2 ANQGSEA. The ends lost 4 bases at V and 3 bases at J; junction bases unmatched: 8. The CDR3 is 15 residues long. The CDR3 bases are TGCAGCGTTGTAGGGACAGGGAAGGGGACAGATACGCAGTATTTT. It encodes CSVVGTGKGTDTQYF.

This chain connects TRBV12-5 to TRBJ2-7; 12 bases fit TRBD2. CDR3 length: 17 residues. Germline CDR1 is LGHNT and CDR2 is FRNRAP. J was trimmed by 2 bases and V by 0 bases; bases with no gene match: 5. As DNA, the CDR3 is TGTGCTAGTGGTTTGGTAACTAGCGGGAGGAACCCCTACGAGCAGTACTTC. It translates to CASGLVTSGRNPYEQYF.

The V and J genes are TRBV5-6 and TRBJ2-1; 7 nucleotides align to TRBD2. Per germline, CDR1 SGHDT and CDR2 YYEEEE. This CDR3 is built from 14 residues. V shed 1 base, J shed 4 bases, and the junction held 2 bases outside the gene matches. CDR3: CASSLQGGYNEQFF. The CDR3 coding sequence is TGTGCCAGCAGCTTGCAGGGAGGGTACAATGAGCAGTTCTTC.

The rearrangement joins TRBV7-2 to TRBJ1-5; D not certain. Germline CDR1 reads SGHTA; CDR2 reads FQGNSA. This CDR3 has 13 amino acids. V lost 2 bases, J lost 7 bases, and 9 bases lay in between. DNA for the CDR3: TGTGCCAGCAGCTTACAACGCCCCCAGCCCCAGCATTTT. This translates into CASSLQRPQPQHF.

This clone was observed a single time. The chain carries TRBV4-3 and TRBJ1-5; D is unclear. Per germline, CDR1 LGHNA and CDR2 YSLEER. The germline V and J ends were trimmed by 1 base and 1 base, with 8 bases remaining between them. CDR3 length: 15 amino acids. CDR3 nucleotide sequence: TGCGCCAGCAGCCAAGTGGTAGGGAGCAATCAGCCCCAGCATTTT. It codes for CASSQVVGSNQPQHF.

The rearrangement joins TRBV7-9 to TRBJ2-6; D tentatively reads TRBD1 or TRBD2 (5 bases each). CDR3 length: 18 residues. The V and J ends lost 4 bases and 0 bases respectively, with 16 bases between them. The germline V gene encodes CDR1 SEHNR and CDR2 FQNEAQ (reference sequence). The CDR3 region has the DNA TGTGCCAGCAGCTACACCGGGACGTACGGCTCTGGGGCCAACGTCCTGACTTTC. It encodes CASSYTGTYGSGANVLTF.

The V call is TRBV6-4, the J call TRBJ2-2, with D unresolved. The CDR3 has 12 residues. Germline values: CDR1 MRHNA, CDR2 SNTAGT. V lost 2 bases, J lost 5 bases, and 3 bases lay in between. The CDR3 DNA reads as TGTGCCAGCAGTGACCTTACCGGGGAGCTGTTTTTT. Translation: CASSDLTGELFF.

V gene TRBV6-5 combines with J gene TRBJ1-3; maybe TRBD1 (5 bases). V lost 8 bases, J lost 0 bases, and 14 bases lay in between. The CDR3 loop spans 15 amino acids. Germline values: CDR1 MNHEY, CDR2 SVGAGI. CDR3 in DNA: TGTGCCAGCGCGAACCAGGGTCCCTCTGGAAACACCATATATTTT. Residues: CASANQGPSGNTIYF.